This T cell receptor (beta chain) emerged from a study of blood T cell repertoires in COVID-19. Study-wide context: Samples representing acute and convalescent COVID-19 were sourced from the United States, Italy and Spain. T cells, B-cell-depleted T cells, or PBMCs provided the cDNA or gDNA that served as material.

The table lists this clone with a few counts. Per germline, CDR1 SNHLY and CDR2 FYNNEI. J lost 2 bases, V lost 6 bases, and 7 bases had no gene match. The CDR3 runs 16 residues. Sequencing used immunoSEQ multiplex PCR; TCRdb keeps in-frame clones, though not all of them. The table shows about 22,000 clones, with roughly 87% occurring only once. Material for sequencing was peripheral blood. The TCR was taken from a man in his 70s with acute or convalescent COVID-19. This chain connects TRBV2 to TRBJ1-5, with 10 bases fitting TRBD1. CDR3 region: CASRDRGWIGNQPQHF. CDR3 DNA sequence: TGTGCCAGCAGGGACAGGGGGTGGATTGGCAATCAGCCCCAGCATTTT.